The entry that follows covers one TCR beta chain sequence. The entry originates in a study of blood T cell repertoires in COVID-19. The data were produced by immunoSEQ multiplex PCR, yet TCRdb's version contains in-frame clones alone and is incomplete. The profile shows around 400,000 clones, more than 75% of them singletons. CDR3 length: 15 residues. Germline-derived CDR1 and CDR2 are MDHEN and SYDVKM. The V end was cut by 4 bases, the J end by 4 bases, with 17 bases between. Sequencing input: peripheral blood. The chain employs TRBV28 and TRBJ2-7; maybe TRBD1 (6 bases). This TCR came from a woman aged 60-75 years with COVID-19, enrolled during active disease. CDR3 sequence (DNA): TGTGCCAGCAGTTCCCCCGGCAGGGGTGGTTACGAGCAGTACTTC. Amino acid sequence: CASSSPGRGGYEQYF. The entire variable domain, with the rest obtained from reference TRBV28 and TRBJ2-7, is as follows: DVKVTQSSRYLVKRTGEKVFLECVQDMDHENMFWYRQDPGLGLRLIYFSYDVKMKEKGDIPEGYSVSREKKERFSLILESASTNQTSMYLCASSSPGRGGYEQYFGPGTRLTVT.